This T cell receptor beta chain was retrieved from a study of cytomegalovirus exposure and HLA in healthy donors (dated by TCRdb to between 2016 and 2019). With regard to the full study: An earlier analysis of roughly 610 of the donors reported approximately 260 Gb of sequence data and around 100 million unique TCR beta sequences obtained from about 179 million T cells. An early release that covered fewer than 800 HLA-typed donors contained about 290 gigabases of sequencing data and around 80 million unique TCR sequences. Among the roughly 390 genotyped donors, around 81% belonged to the genetic ancestry cluster associated with self-reported Caucasian donors. The study aimed to test whether cataloging public T cell receptors could reveal signatures of past pathogen exposure. The T cell repertoires of some 670 subjects were profiled by immunosequencing and related to cytomegalovirus serostatus. Besides the first cohort of around 670 subjects, a separate validation cohort made up of some 110 different subjects was used. The study combined high-throughput TCR immunosequencing, statistical association of individual TCRs with disease status, and machine learning to predict cytomegalovirus infection status. In a later analysis, previously published TCR beta repertoires from 550 to 700 donors were re-analyzed and high-resolution HLA genotyping was added so that TCR occurrence patterns could be studied. The later analysis used no new phenotypic data to find candidate immune exposures, relying instead on TCR beta sequences and their occurrence across donors. An earlier analysis of around 580 of the donors used high-throughput TCR beta sequencing to judge whether each TCR beta V gene segment behaved as functional or pseudogenic. Alongside the repertoire data, information on donor age, sex, ethnicity and CMV serostatus was compiled. A later genetic analysis used genome-wide SNP genotypes for about 55% of the 666 donors, treating that subset as a discovery cohort. Every discovery cohort repertoire had been produced on one sequencing platform. HLA typing included class I and class II loci at four-digit resolution. Typing coverage differed by locus: A, B, C, DRB1 and DQB1 were typed in about 620-630 donors, DQA1 in roughly 510, DPA1 in 600 to 610, and DPB1 in about 450. Because of strong linkage in the cohort, roughly five DR-DQ haplotypes were treated as single units for association and clustering. Among about 390 genotyped donors of the cohort, an average of roughly 240,000 unique TCR beta nucleotide sequences were sequenced per donor, about a sixth of them non-productive. Overall study outcomes, separate from this receptor: Three of the identified cytomegalovirus-associated TCR beta chains were confirmed in vitro to be specific for cytomegalovirus antigens. The classifier was reported to diagnose cytomegalovirus status with high specificity and sensitivity in both the original and validation cohorts. Sequencing depth was assumed to be roughly uniform across donors in the presence/absence analyses, though that assumption may not hold. Across donors, most TCR sequences were observed very rarely, whereas some public TCRs were present in many individuals. For the cohort, immune exposure information was limited to CMV serostatus. Linkage disequilibrium might explain the correlated functional status among segregating V segments, but an unknown experimental factor could not be ruled out. This cohort had only TCR beta chains sequenced, and the lack of alpha or paired-chain data limited which features could be detected. A further reported finding was that TCR beta sequences accurately predicted the HLA-A and HLA-B alleles for most subjects in the first cohort. Strong co-occurrence of HLA alleles, especially DR and DQ, made assigning TCR associations to individual alleles difficult. In a later analysis, 16,951 TCR beta sequences were associated with specific HLA alleles at a false discovery rate of 0.05. The study listed approximately 160 TCR beta chains as associated with cytomegalovirus. An earlier analysis of approximately 540 of the donors showed that most TCR beta V segments appeared in productive rearrangements either about 87% or about 30% of the time, which broadly matched IMGT annotations. A later genetic analysis associated a missense DCLRE1C variant with V-gene and J-gene trimming of TCR beta chains, and an independent cohort replicated the association. Some IMGT-functional V segments, including TRBV6-2 and TRBV6-3, could not be told apart with the 87-base-pair reads, so those segments were excluded. A later analysis found that TCR association rates varied across HLA loci, with DRB1 alleles showing the most associated TCRs and HLA-C alleles the fewest. A cluster of highly shared sequence variants was judged likely to be a technical artifact of the sequencing pipeline. The authors suggested that the approach could potentially be extended to other disease states and immunological phenotypes. According to a later genetic analysis, donors in an Asian-associated ancestry cluster had fewer N-insertions in productive TCRs than the approximately 610-donor mean. Seventeen rarely observed V segments, including chromosome 9 orphons, were excluded from the earlier analysis of several hundred of the donors because counts were too low. Because HLA typing was unavailable for some donors at each locus, only the typed subset was used in association tests. Compared with equally common non-associated chains, HLA-associated TCR beta chains in a later analysis were more clonally expanded and had lower generation probabilities. According to a later analysis, parvovirus B19, influenza, CMV and Epstein-Barr virus appeared linked to several top co-occurrence clusters. Most CMV-associated TCR beta chains appeared to be HLA-restricted in a later analysis, and the HLA associations seemed to be driven largely by CMV exposure.

As for this clone: Its binding antigen is unknown. Base quality data are lacking; no much larger clone is found one base away.

The cohort was made up of roughly 670 healthy bone marrow donors. All cohort members were sampled while nominally healthy, although unrecorded immune exposures were likely present. The donor tested CMV seropositive, placing the donor among the 290 or so seropositive members of the cohort. A peripheral blood sample was provided by each donor, and peripheral blood mononuclear cells were used for TCR beta sequencing. The Qiagen DNeasy Blood Extraction Kit was used to extract genomic DNA from the blood cell samples. Based on the germline V gene, the CDR1 and CDR2 sequences are MNHNS and SASEGT. At the junction V is shortened by 1 base and J by 2 bases, with 14 bases in between. The CDR3 runs 17 amino acids, cysteine and phenylalanine included. Solely the CDR3 DNA is kept, with 51 bases framed from the first base. Library preparation used the immunoSEQ multiplex PCR assay. A mixture of 60 forward primers for TCR Vbeta segments and 13 reverse primers for TCR Jbeta segments was used in the multiplex PCR. The CDR3 region of rearranged TCR beta genes was amplified from genomic DNA by a multiplex PCR assay. The amplified TCR beta libraries were sequenced on the Illumina HiSeq System as 87-base-pair reads. The paper's processing steps were these. In a later analysis, some 80 million unique TCR beta chains were counted across the roughly 610 repertoires, and roughly 11 million of these chains were shared by at least two donors. Raw reads were error-corrected and collapsed into unique sequences with a nearest-neighbor algorithm that merged closely related sequences to remove PCR and sequencing errors. V, D and J gene segments were assigned by aligning CDR3 sequences to IMGT reference sequences. Each retained sequence needed at least a six-nucleotide match to both a V gene segment and a J gene segment. A rearrangement counted as productive if the CDR3 had no stop codons and remained in frame with V and J, and every other rearrangement counted as non-productive. Following IMGT convention, CDR3 was defined as the stretch from the second conserved V-encoded cysteine up to the conserved J-encoded phenylalanine. The earlier analysis of about 640 of the donors excluded any sequence lacking an unambiguous match to a single V gene segment. An earlier analysis of a few hundred of the donors called V segments functional above 56.7% productive rearrangements and segregating when the between-donor standard deviation exceeded 5%. A statistical classification framework was built to diagnose cytomegalovirus status from the catalog of TCR beta chain sequences. A later analysis assigned V and J genes by comparing TCR nucleotide sequences with IMGT/GENE-DB human TR gene sequences. A later analysis assigned CDR3 sequences and most-parsimonious VDJ recombination scenarios with the TCRdist pipeline. In a later analysis, every TCR beta chain was defined by the combination of its CDR3 amino acid sequence and its V-gene family, and reads without a unique V-gene family were dropped. As a way to deal with suspected cross-contamination and a sequencing artifact, a later analysis dropped 592 nucleotide sequences that were highly shared and had low generation probability. For each public chain, a later analysis derived a clonal expansion index from normalized ranks of inferred template counts within each repertoire. A later analysis computed generation probabilities with a VDJ recombination model fitted to out-of-frame rearrangements, and checked the results against IGoR. In a later analysis, TCR-TCR, TCR-HLA and TCR-CMV co-occurrence was scored with hypergeometric tests, and a repertoire-size bias correction was applied to TCR pairs. A later analysis estimated false discovery rates by permuting HLA or CMV assignments 20 times. A later analysis grouped co-occurring TCRs with DBSCAN, adding TCRdist sequence similarity when clustering within HLA-allele-positive subsets. Repertoires with fewer than 30,000 or more than 120,000 public chains, plus five repertoires with anomalous nucleotide sharing, were excluded from co-occurrence clustering. This is the immuneACCESS table as TCRdb keeps it, with only in-frame sequences that have V and J called. A part of the clones is gone; compared with another copy, unresolved V genes explain less than half, and the rest is unexplained. The V and J calls and the clone size are those of that table, but D and trimming were determined from the DNA. This sample is represented by about 150,000 clones; 80% of them were singletons. The ten biggest clones cover 6% to 7.5% of the sample.

The material sequenced was PBMCs. The V gene is TRBV6-1 and the J gene is TRBJ2-2, and possibly TRBD2, on 6 matching bases. The origin of this receptor is a man younger than 40 in good health and CMV-seropositive. CDR3 loop: CASSEVDLAVNTGELFF. The DNA sequence is TGTGCCAGCAGTGAAGTGGACTTAGCGGTAAACACCGGGGAGCTGTTTTTT.